Each of the 21 T cell receptor beta chains below was sequenced from the same sample in a study of spatial heterogeneity in lung cancer. TCRdb redid the calling of the 5' RACE reads with MiXCR, one entry per CDR3 protein. Among about 120,000 distinct CDR3 sequences listed, approximately 12% were seen once. Sample time point: blood at routine non-recurrence follow-up after resection. The sequenced material consisted of unsorted whole RNA from tumor, nontumor lung or frozen PBMC. The material was PBMCs, obtained at follow-up. Every receptor here comes from a male donor with early-stage non-small cell lung cancer.

This chain joins TRBV5-1 and TRBJ1-6; the match to TRBD1 covers 8 bases. CDR3 length: 15 residues. Unmatched junction bases numbered 6, after V lost 4 bases and J lost 6 bases. In germline, CDR1 is SGHRS, CDR2 YFSETQ. CDR3 nucleotide sequence: TGCGCCAGCAGCCCTGACAGGGGCGGTAATTCACCCCTCCACTTT. Translation gives CASSPDRGGNSPLHF.

This clonotype was counted a few times. The chain is built from TRBV24-1 and TRBJ2-2; a possible D gene is TRBD1 (5 bases). The CDR3 has 12 amino acids. Germline V gene lookup returns CDR1 KGHDR and CDR2 SFDVKD. Trimming shortened V by 9 bases and J by 6 bases, and 10 bases separated the two germline ends. CDR3 DNA sequence: TGTGCCACCTCCCAGGGCCCCGGGGAGCTGTTTTTT. Its translation is CATSQGPGELFF.

This clonotype occurred a few times. The chain joins TRBV7-8 to TRBJ1-1; D is unclear. The germline V gene has CDR1 SGHVS and CDR2 FQNEAQ. V was clipped by 6 bases and J by 5 bases, with 7 bases between them. The CDR3 is 11 amino acids. The CDR3 here is CASRGRTEAFF. CDR3 in DNA: TGTGCCAGCAGAGGGAGGACTGAAGCTTTCTTT.

This clonotype has only a few counts. V gene TRBV28 combines with J gene TRBJ2-4, with D tentatively TRBD1 (5 bases). The CDR3 is made up of 14 amino acids. V shed 2 bases and J shed 6 bases, with 11 bases lying between them. Germline CDR1 and CDR2: MDHEN and SYDVKM. The chain's CDR3 is CASSLGPQGNIQYF. CDR3 in DNA: TGTGCCAGCAGTTTAGGGCCCCAGGGAAACATTCAGTACTTC.

The chain is built from TRBV4-1 and TRBJ1-5, with D possibly matching TRBD1 (5 bases). The CDR3 consists of 16 residues. Trimming took off 1 base at V and 1 base at J, with 11 bases between the two ends. CDR1 is MGHRA and CDR2 is YSYEKL in the germline V gene. DNA for the CDR3: TGCGCCAGCAGCCAAGGACAGCCTCCGAGCAATCAGCCCCAGCATTTT. This translates into CASSQGQPPSNQPQHF.

The chain recombines TRBV7-2 with TRBJ2-5, with D unresolved. The V and J ends lost 0 bases and 2 bases respectively, with 4 bases between them. CDR1 is SGHTA and CDR2 is FQGNSA in the germline V gene. The CDR3 covers 13 residues. CDR3 DNA sequence: TGTGCCAGCAGCTTAGCGCGACAAGAGACCCAGTACTTC. Translating it yields CASSLARQETQYF. Full variable domain (missing parts from reference TRBV7-2 and TRBJ2-5): GAGVSQSPSNKVTEKGKDVELRCDPISGHTALYWYRQSLGQGLEFLIYFQGNSAPDKSGLPSDRFSAERTGGSVSTLTIQRTQQEDSAVYLCASSLARQETQYFGPGTRLLVL.

There are many counts of this clonotype. V usage is TRBV19 and J usage is TRBJ2-2; D unresolved. The V gene's germline CDR1 is LNHDA and CDR2 SQIVND (reference sequence). The V gene lost 5 bases and the J gene lost 6 bases, with 13 bases spanning the gap. The CDR3 length is 14 residues. CDR3 sequence (DNA): TGTGCCAGTAGTGGGGAAGCCCGGTCCGGGGAGCTGTTTTTT. The encoded protein is CASSGEARSGELFF.

This clonotype has a count of ten or more. V is TRBV9 and J is TRBJ2-7; possibly TRBD2 for D (5 bases). This CDR3 has 14 residues. V was pared by 3 bases and J by 11 bases, with 21 bases between. The V gene's germline CDR1 is SGDLS and CDR2 YYNGEE. The CDR3 region has the DNA TGTGCCAGCAGCGCGGGCCCCGGATCGCGGGCTGAGTACTTC. This gives the protein CASSAGPGSRAEYF.

The sample holds a few counts of this clonotype. The chain employs TRBV6-6 and TRBJ2-7, with TRBD1 matching over 7 bases. Trimming took 0 bases from V and 0 from J; bases not matched to a gene: 5. This CDR3 region has 16 residues. Germline loops: CDR1 MNHNY, CDR2 SVGAGI (reference sequence). Written as DNA, the CDR3 is TGTGCCAGCAGTTACTCGAACAGGGGCGTCTCCTACGAGCAGTACTTC. It translates to CASSYSNRGVSYEQYF.

The table lists this clonotype with a few counts. This chain uses TRBV11-2 with TRBJ2-1, with TRBD2 matching 10 bases. Trimming cost V 3 bases and J 4 bases; bases outside gene matches: 6. Germline loops: CDR1 SGHAT, CDR2 FQNNGV. The CDR3 is made up of 16 amino acids. The CDR3 reads CASSFRTSGGYNEQFF. The DNA for the CDR3 is TGTGCCAGCAGCTTCCGGACTAGCGGAGGATACAATGAGCAGTTCTTC.

This chain joins TRBV3-1 and TRBJ2-7; D is unclear. CDR1 and CDR2 (germline): LGHDT, YNNKEL (reference sequence). The CDR3 sequence is 13 residues long. V lost 6 bases to trimming and J lost 4 bases, with 13 bases between them. CDR3 loop: CASSSRSVYEQYF. CDR3 bases: TGTGCCAGCAGTTCCAGGAGCGTTTACGAGCAGTACTTC.

This sequence joins TRBV5-1 and TRBJ1-4; D not resolved. The germline V gene has CDR1 SGHRS and CDR2 YFSETQ. Trimming removed 4 bases at V and 8 bases at J, with 15 bases between. This CDR3 comprises 14 residues. This chain's CDR3 is CASSTSLGGEKLFF. CDR3 in DNA: TGCGCCAGCAGCACGTCGTTAGGTGGGGAAAAACTGTTTTTT.

This clonotype was seen repeatedly, ten times or more. The genes are TRBV29-1 and TRBJ1-5; tentatively, D is TRBD1 (5 bases). The length of the CDR3 is 14 residues. Deletions cut 6 bases from V and 0 bases from J, with 12 bases between. CDR1 is SQVTM and CDR2 is ANQGSEA in the germline V gene. The CDR3 DNA reads TGCAGCGTCGGCGGGGACTCTAGCAATCAGCCCCAGCATTTT. Translated: CSVGGDSSNQPQHF. Filled out from reference TRBV29-1 and TRBJ1-5, the complete variable domain reads SAVISQKPSRDICQRGTSLTIQCQVDSQVTMMFWYRQQPGQSLTLIATANQGSEATYESGFVIDKFPISRPNLTFSTLTVSNMSPEDSSIYLCSVGGDSSNQPQHFGDGTRLSIL.

Comment on this clonotype: An end of the junction differs from the germline gene, which may be a read error. In nucleotides, the CDR3 is TGTACCAGCAGCCGCCCGTCGATGAGCTCCTATAATTCACCCCTCCACTTT. It specifies CTSSRPSMSSYNSPLHF. The chain has TRBV7-9 and TRBJ1-6; D unclear. CDR3 length: 17 amino acids. The germline CDR1 and CDR2 sequences are SEHNR and FQNEAQ (reference sequence).

This clonotype was observed a handful of times. The chain links TRBV7-2 to TRBJ2-3, with D hard to call. The germline gives CDR1 SGHTA, CDR2 FQGNSA. CDR3 length: 12 residues. V was clipped by 5 bases and J by 6 bases, with 9 bases between them. The CDR3: CASSVQWDTQYF. CDR3 DNA: TGTGCCAGCAGCGTCCAGTGGGATACGCAGTATTTT.

This chain joins TRBV5-4 and TRBJ2-3, with D unresolved. Germline values: CDR1 SGHNT, CDR2 YYREEE (reference sequence). The V and J ends lost 6 bases and 9 bases respectively, with 20 bases between them. This CDR3 is 14 amino acids long. The DNA for the CDR3 is TGTGCCAGCACCCTCAACACGAGGCGATCGACGCAGTATTTT. Its protein product is CASTLNTRRSTQYF.

This clonotype showed up just a few times. This rearrangement joins TRBV10-3 to TRBJ2-5, with 13 bases aligning to TRBD2. The ends lost 0 bases at V and 1 base at J; junction bases unmatched: 8. The length of the CDR3 is 19 residues. From germline, CDR1 is ENHRY and CDR2 SYGVKD. For the CDR3, the DNA is TGTGCCATCAGTGAGTCGACAGGACTAGCGGGGGCCCCCCAAGAGACCCAGTACTTC. It encodes CAISESTGLAGAPQETQYF.

This rearrangement joins TRBV7-6 to TRBJ2-3; 7 nucleotides line up with TRBD1. Germline CDR1 reads SGHVS; CDR2 reads FNYEAQ. The CDR3 contains 15 residues. After removal of 5 bases from V and 4 bases from J, the junction contained 9 bases not matched to a gene. The CDR3 is CASSRGQARADTQYF. Written as DNA, the CDR3 is TGTGCCAGCAGCCGCGGACAGGCTAGAGCAGATACGCAGTATTTT.

The V gene is TRBV11-2, the J gene TRBJ1-2; 8 positions match TRBD1. V lost 0 bases to trimming and J lost 6 bases; unmatched junction nucleotides: 9. Per germline, CDR1 SGHAT and CDR2 FQNNGV. The CDR3 is 16 amino acids. The chain's CDR3 is CASSLEPGGAVNGYTF. The CDR3 DNA reads as TGTGCCAGCAGCTTAGAACCAGGGGGCGCCGTAAATGGCTACACCTTC. The full variable domain, rest sourced from reference TRBV11-2 and TRBJ1-2, is EAGVAQSPRYKIIEKRQSVAFWCNPISGHATLYWYQQILGQGPKLLIQFQNNGVVDDSQLPKDRFSAERLKGVDSTLKIQPAKLEDSAVYLCASSLEPGGAVNGYTFGSGTRLTVV.

The chain links TRBV29-1 to TRBJ2-3; TRBD2 aligns across 9 bases. The V gene's germline CDR1 is SQVTM and CDR2 ANQGSEA. V was clipped by 6 bases and J by 3 bases; unmatched bases: 7. The CDR3 spans 14 residues. CDR3 DNA: TGCAGCGTCGTGACTAGCGGAGCTACAGATACGCAGTATTTT. This encodes CSVVTSGATDTQYF.

In this sample, this clonotype turned up many times. The chain employs TRBV29-1 and TRBJ2-5; tentative D call: TRBD1 (5 bases). Germline-derived CDR1 and CDR2 are SQVTM and ANQGSEA. V was clipped by 7 bases and J by 7 bases, with 13 bases between them. The CDR3 consists of 11 residues. The CDR3 DNA reads as TGCAGCGCAGACAGCCCGGGGACCCAGTACTTC. Its protein product is CSADSPGTQYF. Looking up the rest from reference TRBV29-1 and TRBJ2-5 gives the full variable domain: SAVISQKPSRDICQRGTSLTIQCQVDSQVTMMFWYRQQPGQSLTLIATANQGSEATYESGFVIDKFPISRPNLTFSTLTVSNMSPEDSSIYLCSADSPGTQYFGPGTRLLVL.